This T cell receptor (beta chain) was recovered during a study of T cells in Graves' hyperthyroidism and ophthalmopathy. Study-wide points: Most expanded thyroid clonotypes above 0.001 also appeared in blood.

Ophthalmopathy patients had Clinical Activity Score at least 3, NOSPECS grade at least 4, duration under 3 months. Trimming at V came to 7 bases and at J to 0 bases, leaving 12 bases not matched to a gene. Germline loops: CDR1 SGHAT, CDR2 FQNNGV. The CDR3 length is 18 residues. This clonotype was seen many times. Its specificity is not known. TCR beta CDR3 regions were amplified from RNA. RT-PCR in the first round (using the HTBI primer set) targeted the TCR CDR3. Each CDR3 protein is one row after TCRdb ran MiXCR on the multiplex PCR reads. The data show 400,000 to 500,000 distinct CDR3 sequences, approximately 15% seen once.

Sequenced: blood. This clonotype was sampled from a man aged 18 to 29 with Graves' ophthalmopathy. V gene TRBV11-2 combines with J gene TRBJ1-1, with 12 bases that match TRBD1. The CDR3 protein is CASTTGTGGWGMNTEAFF. The CDR3 nucleotides read TGTGCCAGCACGACTGGGACAGGGGGCTGGGGTATGAACACTGAAGCTTTCTTT.